Presented here are 25 T cell receptor beta chains from one specimen sequenced in a study of T cells in Graves' hyperthyroidism and ophthalmopathy. Amplification of TCR beta CDR3 regions used RNA as the template. The primer set for the first-round RT-PCR of the TCR CDR3 was HTBI. MiXCR was run by TCRdb on the multiplex PCR reads, yielding one entry per CDR3 protein. Here the sample spans approximately 330,000 distinct CDR3 sequences, around 20% being singletons. The sequenced sample was blood. The source is a woman aged 45 to 65 with Graves' hyperthyroidism.

This clonotype was recorded at least ten times. The chain is built from TRBV20-1 and TRBJ2-7; 8 nucleotides align to TRBD1. CDR1 is DFQATT, CDR2 SNEGSKA, per germline (reference sequence). The length of the CDR3 is 14 residues. CDR3 nucleotide sequence: TGCAAAACAAAACAGGGGGGTTCTCTCTACGAGCAGTACTTC. Its protein is CKTKQGGSLYEQYF.

The chain couples TRBV20-1 to TRBJ2-2, with unresolved D. Germline V CDR1 and CDR2: DFQATT, SNEGSKA (reference sequence). The CDR3 totals 15 residues. V was cut by 2 bases and J by 7 bases, with 17 bases left in between. The DNA of the CDR3 is TGCAGTGCTAGAACCGCGGACCTGATTGGCGGGGAGCTGTTTTTT. It specifies CSARTADLIGGELFF.

This clonotype was seen at least ten times. The chain couples TRBV7-3 to TRBJ2-6; D call uncertain. The germline V gene encodes CDR1 SGHTA and CDR2 FQGTGA. Deletions cut 1 base from V and 0 bases from J, with 10 bases between. The CDR3 contains 17 residues. The CDR3 loop reads CASSLKGKSSGANVLTF. CDR3 nucleotides: TGTGCCAGCAGCTTAAAGGGTAAAAGCTCTGGGGCCAACGTCCTGACTTTC.

In its sample, this clonotype was seen once. It may be a read error: a sequence one base away is much more abundant. V usage is TRBV7-8 and J usage is TRBJ2-7, with 12 bases lining up with TRBD2. This CDR3 comprises 17 residues. CDR1 is SGHVS, CDR2 FQNEAQ, per germline. The trim removed 0 bases at V and 7 bases at J, leaving 10 bases unmatched. The CDR3 DNA is TGTGCCAGCAGCTTAGCGAGGCTAGCGGGAGGGCCTAATGAGCAGTACTTC. This translates into CASSLARLAGGPNEQYF.

This clonotype was seen repeatedly, ten times or more. The V and J genes are TRBV7-8 and TRBJ2-3; 7 positions agree with TRBD2. This CDR3 has 15 residues. CDR1 is SGHVS, CDR2 FQNEAQ, per germline. Trimming removed 1 base from V and 2 bases from J; junction bases left unmatched: 3. DNA of the CDR3: TGTGCCAGCAGCTTAGGGACTAGGGACACAGATACGCAGTATTTT. Residues: CASSLGTRDTDTQYF.

The V and J genes are TRBV7-9 and TRBJ2-1; TRBD2 matches at 16 bases. CDR1 and CDR2 (germline): SEHNR, FQNEAQ (reference sequence). The length of the CDR3 is 17 residues. J lost 7 bases, V lost 4 bases, and 7 bases had no gene match. The CDR3 coding sequence is TGTGCCAGCAGCTCCACCGGGACTAGCGGGAGGGCGAATGAGCAGTTCTTC. Translated, it gives CASSSTGTSGRANEQFF.

The chain couples TRBV20-1 to TRBJ2-1; D remains ambiguous. Per germline, CDR1 DFQATT and CDR2 SNEGSKA (reference sequence). V lost 2 bases and J lost 7, with 6 bases in between. This CDR3 is built from 11 residues. The CDR3 DNA is TGCAGTGCTAGACGGGTGAATGAGCAGTTCTTC. The encoded protein is CSARRVNEQFF.

This clonotype was seen repeatedly, ten times or more. The rearrangement links TRBV20-1 to TRBJ2-5, with 15 bases that match TRBD2. Unmatched junction bases numbered 6, after V lost 1 base and J lost 6 bases. The CDR3 runs to 16 residues. Germline V gene lookup returns CDR1 DFQATT and CDR2 SNEGSKA (reference sequence). CDR3 residues: CSARGTSGGADKTQYF. The CDR3 DNA reads TGCAGTGCTAGAGGGACTAGCGGGGGGGCCGATAAGACCCAGTACTTC.

This clonotype was recorded a few times. J is TRBJ2-2 and V is TRBV20-1; D is possibly TRBD2 (6 bases). The germline gives CDR1 DFQATT, CDR2 SNEGSKA (reference sequence). Trimming removed 6 bases from V and 0 bases from J, with 11 bases in between. There are 14 residues in the CDR3. This CDR3 is CSAAEGTNTGELFF. CDR3 coding DNA: TGCAGTGCAGCGGAGGGTACGAACACCGGGGAGCTGTTTTTT.

Many counts were recorded for this clonotype. The chain employs TRBV12-3 or TRBV12-4 and TRBJ2-5; TRBD1 is a possible D gene (5 bases). The length of the CDR3 is 13 residues. Trimming pared 5 bases from V and 5 bases from J, leaving 12 bases between. CDR3 sequence: CASSLQGPETQYF. Here the CDR3 DNA reads TGTGCCAGCAGTCTGCAGGGTCCGGAGACCCAGTACTTC.

This clonotype has a count of ten or more. The J gene is TRBJ2-7, the V gene TRBV20-1; 7 nucleotides match TRBD2. Trimming removed 0 bases from V and 0 bases from J; junction bases left unmatched: 5. The CDR3 has 15 amino acids. Looked up from germline, CDR1 is DFQATT and CDR2 is SNEGSKA (reference sequence). The CDR3 loop is CSARDVRTSSYEQYF. DNA for the CDR3: TGCAGTGCTAGAGATGTCAGGACTAGCTCCTACGAGCAGTACTTC.

This clonotype was seen repeatedly, ten times or more. The chain has TRBV2 and TRBJ1-6; the match to TRBD1 covers 7 bases. Germline V gene sequence: CDR1 SNHLY, CDR2 FYNNEI. There are 13 residues in the CDR3. After removal of 5 bases from V and 7 bases from J, the junction contained 2 bases not matched to a gene. The CDR3 DNA reads TGTGCCAGCAGTATGACAGGGAATTCACCCCTCCACTTT. Amino acid sequence: CASSMTGNSPLHF. The whole variable domain, filled in from reference TRBV2 and TRBJ1-6, reads EPEVTQTPSHQVTQMGQEVILRCVPISNHLYFYWYRQILGQKVEFLVSFYNNEISEKSEIFDDQFSVERPDGSNFTLKIRSTKLEDSAMYFCASSMTGNSPLHFGNGTRLTVT.

V gene TRBV29-1 combines with J gene TRBJ2-4, with 9 positions matching TRBD2. With 7 bases clipped from V and 9 bases from J, the junction kept 13 bases outside the gene matches. The germline gives CDR1 SQVTM, CDR2 ANQGSEA. The CDR3 contains 14 residues. CDR3 loop: CSAIGQRGVSIQYF. Written as DNA, the CDR3 is TGCAGCGCCATCGGCCAGCGGGGGGTTAGCATTCAGTACTTC.

Ten or more counts support this clonotype. V gene TRBV2 combines with J gene TRBJ2-5; tentative D call: TRBD2 (5 bases). The V end was cut by 10 bases, the J end by 5 bases, with 17 bases between. This CDR3 contains 13 residues. Looked up from germline, CDR1 is SNHLY and CDR2 is FYNNEI. The CDR3 region has the DNA TGTGCCACCACCCGGACTTCTTCTGAGACCCAGTACTTC. Its protein product is CATTRTSSETQYF.

This sequence joins TRBV2 and TRBJ1-4; the D is unclear. The CDR3 runs to 15 residues. Per germline, CDR1 SNHLY and CDR2 FYNNEI. The germline V and J ends were trimmed by 4 bases and 0 bases, with 9 bases remaining between them. The CDR3 DNA reads as TGTGCCAGCAGTGGCCAGACCGCAACTAATGAAAAACTGTTTTTT. It codes for CASSGQTATNEKLFF. The entire variable domain, with the rest obtained from reference TRBV2 and TRBJ1-4, is as follows: EPEVTQTPSHQVTQMGQEVILRCVPISNHLYFYWYRQILGQKVEFLVSFYNNEISEKSEIFDDQFSVERPDGSNFTLKIRSTKLEDSAMYFCASSGQTATNEKLFFGSGTQLSVL.

The chain combines TRBV30 with TRBJ1-1; TRBD1 matches 8 bases. With 4 bases clipped from V and 2 bases from J, the junction kept 6 bases outside the gene matches. The CDR3 covers 14 residues. Germline V gene lookup returns CDR1 GTSNPN and CDR2 SVGIG (reference sequence). The CDR3 region has the DNA TGTGCCTGGAACTCGGGACAGGCAAACACTGAAGCTTTCTTT. Translation: CAWNSGQANTEAFF.

There are many counts of this clonotype. The chain carries TRBV9 and TRBJ2-1, with 12 bases lining up with TRBD2. The CDR3 consists of 16 residues. Germline assignment: CDR1 SGDLS and CDR2 YYNGEE. The V gene end was trimmed by 3 bases and the J gene end by 6 bases; junction bases not matched to a gene: 7. The CDR3, as DNA: TGTGCCAGCAGCGGGCTCCTAGCGGGGGGGTTCAATGAGCAGTTCTTC. It yields the protein CASSGLLAGGFNEQFF.

In its sample, this clonotype was seen a few times. The chain has TRBV7-9 and TRBJ2-1, with 13 bases aligning to TRBD2. The V segment lost 2 bases and the J segment 9 bases; nucleotides outside the gene matches: 7. This CDR3 spans 16 amino acids. Germline assignment: CDR1 SEHNR and CDR2 FQNEAQ (reference sequence). The CDR3, as DNA: TGTGCCAGCAGCTTATGGGGACTAGCGGGAACGGCTGAGCAGTTCTTC. It encodes CASSLWGLAGTAEQFF.

This clonotype has ten or more counts. V gene TRBV5-1 combines with J gene TRBJ1-4, with D unclear. This CDR3 has 15 residues. Trimming shortened V by 3 bases and J by 0 bases, and 9 bases separated the two germline ends. Germline V gives CDR1 SGHRS, CDR2 YFSETQ. The CDR3 loop reads CASSSDPTTNEKLFF. In nucleotides, the CDR3 is TGCGCCAGCAGCTCGGACCCCACAACTAATGAAAAACTGTTTTTT.

This clonotype appeared many times. The V and J genes are TRBV7-9 and TRBJ2-5; no definite D call. The CDR3 consists of 12 residues. Germline V gives CDR1 SEHNR, CDR2 FQNEAQ (reference sequence). Trimming left V 5 bases short and J 4 bases short, with 8 bases between. CDR3 coding DNA: TGTGCCAGCAGCATAAAAATAGAGACCCAGTACTTC. Translation: CASSIKIETQYF.

This clonotype was seen many times. V usage is TRBV4-1 and J usage is TRBJ2-7; D is perhaps TRBD2 (6 bases). CDR3 length: 13 amino acids. Germline CDR1 and CDR2: MGHRA and YSYEKL. Between the trimmed V and J ends, which lost 5 bases and 2 bases, there was a span of 10 bases. The CDR3 nucleotides read TGCGCCAGCAGCGAGCGGGTCACCTACGAGCAGTACTTC. It codes for CASSERVTYEQYF.

The chain is built from TRBV7-9 and TRBJ2-1, with TRBD2 matching over 10 bases. V dropped 3 bases and J dropped 7; count of bases not matched to a gene: 6. Germline loops: CDR1 SEHNR, CDR2 FQNEAQ (reference sequence). This CDR3 spans 15 amino acids. The CDR3 reads CASSFLAGGGNEQFF. The CDR3 region has the DNA TGTGCCAGCAGCTTTTTAGCGGGAGGTGGTAATGAGCAGTTCTTC.

This rearrangement joins TRBV2 to TRBJ1-6; D is ambiguous. CDR3 length: 15 residues. Germline CDR1 is SNHLY and CDR2 is FYNNEI. Trimming pared 5 bases from V and 4 bases from J, leaving 12 bases between. This CDR3 is CASSKTPPYNSPLHF. The CDR3 DNA reads as TGTGCCAGCAGTAAAACACCGCCGTATAATTCACCCCTCCACTTT.

This clonotype came up many times. The V gene is TRBV12-3 or TRBV12-4, the J gene TRBJ2-3; possibly TRBD1 for D (6 bases). V was shortened by 3 bases and J by 0 bases, with 16 bases between the two germline ends. The CDR3 covers 17 residues. CDR3 amino acids: CASSLGGGQGSTDTQYF. The CDR3 coding sequence is TGTGCCAGCAGTTTGGGTGGGGGACAAGGGAGCACAGATACGCAGTATTTT.

This clonotype was seen a few times. This rearrangement joins TRBV18 to TRBJ2-2; no reliable D call. CDR3 length equals 16 residues. V gave up 4 bases and J gave up 3 bases, with 15 bases separating them. Germline V lookup: CDR1 KGHSH, CDR2 LQKENI. The CDR3 bases are TGTGCCAGCTCACGTAATCGGGCCCGGGACACCGGGGAGCTGTTTTTT. This translates into CASSRNRARDTGELFF.